This T cell receptor (beta chain) was observed in a study of blood T cell repertoires in COVID-19. V trimming: 6 bases; J trimming: 5 bases; junction bases outside the gene matches: 5. Germline CDR1 and CDR2: LGHNT and FRNRAP. The CDR3 length is 14 residues. This clone was seen only a few times. Clones were sequenced by immunoSEQ multiplex PCR, and TCRdb holds only the in-frame ones, with some missing. Here the sample spans about 310,000 clones, around 90% being singletons. Specimen: peripheral blood. The rearrangement links TRBV12-5 to TRBJ1-4, with TRBD1 identical over 8 bases. The source is an older man with acute or convalescent COVID-19. The CDR3 here is CASGYRGANEKLFF. As DNA, the CDR3 is TGTGCTAGTGGGTACAGGGGGGCCAATGAAAAACTGTTTTTT.